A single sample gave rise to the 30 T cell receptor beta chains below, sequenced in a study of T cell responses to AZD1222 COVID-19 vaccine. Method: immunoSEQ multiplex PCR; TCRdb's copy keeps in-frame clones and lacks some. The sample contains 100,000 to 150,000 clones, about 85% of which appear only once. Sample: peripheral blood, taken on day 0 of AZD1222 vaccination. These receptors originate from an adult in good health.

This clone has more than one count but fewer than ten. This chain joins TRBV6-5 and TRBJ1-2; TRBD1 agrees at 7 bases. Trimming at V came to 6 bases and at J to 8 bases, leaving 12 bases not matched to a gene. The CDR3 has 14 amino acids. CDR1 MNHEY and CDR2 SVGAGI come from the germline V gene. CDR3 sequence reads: CASRLGGAGRGYTF. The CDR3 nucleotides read TGTGCCAGCAGGCTAGGGGGCGCGGGCCGCGGCTACACCTTC.

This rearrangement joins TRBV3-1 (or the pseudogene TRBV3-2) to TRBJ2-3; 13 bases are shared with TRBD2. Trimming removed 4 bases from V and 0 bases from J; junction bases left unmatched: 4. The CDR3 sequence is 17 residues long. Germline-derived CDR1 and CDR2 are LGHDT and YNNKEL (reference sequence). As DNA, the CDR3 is TGTGCCAGCAGCCCTGGGACTAGCGGGGATAGCACAGATACGCAGTATTTT. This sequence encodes CASSPGTSGDSTDTQYF.

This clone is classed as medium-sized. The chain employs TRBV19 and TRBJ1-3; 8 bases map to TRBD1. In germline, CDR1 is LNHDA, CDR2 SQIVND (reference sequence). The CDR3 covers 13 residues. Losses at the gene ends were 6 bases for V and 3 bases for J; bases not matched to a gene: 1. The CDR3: CASSDRGGNTIYF. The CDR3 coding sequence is TGTGCCAGTAGCGACAGGGGTGGAAACACCATATATTTT.

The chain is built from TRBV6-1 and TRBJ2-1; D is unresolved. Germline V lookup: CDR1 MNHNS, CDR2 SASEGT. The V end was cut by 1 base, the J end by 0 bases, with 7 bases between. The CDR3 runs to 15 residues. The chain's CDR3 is CASSEGLSSYNEQFF. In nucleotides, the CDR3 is TGTGCCAGCAGTGAAGGGCTATCCTCCTACAATGAGCAGTTCTTC.

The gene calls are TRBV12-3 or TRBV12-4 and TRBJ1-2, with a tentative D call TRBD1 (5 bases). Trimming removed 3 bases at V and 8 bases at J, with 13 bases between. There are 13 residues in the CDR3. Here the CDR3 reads CASSLVWGSGYTF. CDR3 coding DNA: TGTGCCAGCAGTTTGGTATGGGGGAGCGGCTACACCTTC.

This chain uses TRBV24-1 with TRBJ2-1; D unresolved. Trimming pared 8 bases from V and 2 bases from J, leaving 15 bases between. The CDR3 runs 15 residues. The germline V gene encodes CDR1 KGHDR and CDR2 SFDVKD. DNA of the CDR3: TGTGCCACCATGAAGGGCACTCTACCCTACAATGAGCAGTTCTTC. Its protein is CATMKGTLPYNEQFF.

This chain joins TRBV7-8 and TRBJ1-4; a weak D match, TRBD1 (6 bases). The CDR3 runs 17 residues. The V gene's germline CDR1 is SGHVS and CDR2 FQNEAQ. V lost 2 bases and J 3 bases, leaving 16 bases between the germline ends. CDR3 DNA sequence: TGTGCCAGCAGCTTATTAGGTACAGGGAAGGCTAATGAAAAACTGTTTTTT. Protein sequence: CASSLLGTGKANEKLFF.

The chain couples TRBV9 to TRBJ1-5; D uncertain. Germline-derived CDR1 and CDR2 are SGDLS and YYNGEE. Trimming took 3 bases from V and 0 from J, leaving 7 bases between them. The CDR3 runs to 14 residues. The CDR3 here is CASSGGYSNQPQHF. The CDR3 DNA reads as TGTGCCAGCAGCGGAGGATATAGCAATCAGCCCCAGCATTTT.

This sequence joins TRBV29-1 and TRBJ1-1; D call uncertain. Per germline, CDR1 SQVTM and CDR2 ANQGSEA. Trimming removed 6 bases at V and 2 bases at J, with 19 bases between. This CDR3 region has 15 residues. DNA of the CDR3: TGCAGCGTCCAAGTTGAGGTAGTAGTTAACACTGAAGCTTTCTTT. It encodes CSVQVEVVVNTEAFF.

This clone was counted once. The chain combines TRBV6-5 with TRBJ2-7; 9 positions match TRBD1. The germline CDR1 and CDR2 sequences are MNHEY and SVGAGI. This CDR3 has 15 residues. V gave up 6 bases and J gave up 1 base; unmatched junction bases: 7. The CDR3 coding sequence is TGTGCCAGCAGCCCCGGGACAGGGATGTCCTACGAGCAGTACTTC. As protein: CASSPGTGMSYEQYF.

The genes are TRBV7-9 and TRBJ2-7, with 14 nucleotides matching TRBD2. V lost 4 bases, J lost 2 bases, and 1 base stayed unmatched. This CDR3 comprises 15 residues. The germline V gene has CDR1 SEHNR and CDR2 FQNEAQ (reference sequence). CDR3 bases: TGTGCCAGCAGCTCGACTAGCGGGGGGGCCTACGAGCAGTACTTC. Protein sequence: CASSSTSGGAYEQYF.

The CDR3 DNA reads TGTGCCACCAGCAGAGATCGGGGAGACGTAGTGGGGAAACTGTTTTTT. Amino acids: CATSRDRGDVVGKLFF. The V and J genes are TRBV15 and TRBJ1-4; D not certain. The CDR3 sequence is 16 residues long. CDR1 is LNHNV, CDR2 YYDKDF, per germline (reference sequence). V was cut by 0 bases and J by 11 bases, with 19 bases left in between.

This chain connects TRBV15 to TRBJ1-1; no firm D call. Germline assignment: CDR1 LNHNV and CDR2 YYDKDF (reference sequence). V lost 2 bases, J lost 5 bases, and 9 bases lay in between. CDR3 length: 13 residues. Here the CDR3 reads CATSRSRGTEAFF. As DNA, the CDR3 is TGTGCCACCAGCAGATCCCGTGGGACTGAAGCTTTCTTT.

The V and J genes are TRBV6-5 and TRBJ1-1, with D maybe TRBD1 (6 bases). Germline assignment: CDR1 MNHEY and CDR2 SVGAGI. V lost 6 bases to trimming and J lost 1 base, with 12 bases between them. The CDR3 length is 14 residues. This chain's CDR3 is CASRIGTQNTEAFF. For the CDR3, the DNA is TGTGCCAGCAGGATTGGGACACAGAACACTGAAGCTTTCTTT.

This CDR3 is CASSLGIGSPAFF. DNA for the CDR3: TGTGCCAGCAGCTTAGGGATTGGATCCCCAGCTTTCTTT. The gene calls are TRBV7-2 and TRBJ1-1; D is uncertain. Trimming took off 1 base at V and 10 bases at J, with 13 bases between the two ends. Germline assignment: CDR1 SGHTA and CDR2 FQGNSA. CDR3 length: 13 residues.

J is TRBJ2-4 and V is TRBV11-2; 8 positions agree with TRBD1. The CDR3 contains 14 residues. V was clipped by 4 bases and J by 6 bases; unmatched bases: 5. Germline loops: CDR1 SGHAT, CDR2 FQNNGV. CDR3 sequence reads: CASSSDRDRNIQYF. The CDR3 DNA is TGTGCCAGCAGCTCGGACAGGGACAGAAACATTCAGTACTTC.

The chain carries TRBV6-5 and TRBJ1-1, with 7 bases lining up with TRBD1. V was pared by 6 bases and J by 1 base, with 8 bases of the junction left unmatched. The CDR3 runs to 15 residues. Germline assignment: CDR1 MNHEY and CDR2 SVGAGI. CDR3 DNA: TGTGCCAGCAGGCAAGTGACAGGGTGGAACACTGAAGCTTTCTTT. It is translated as CASRQVTGWNTEAFF.

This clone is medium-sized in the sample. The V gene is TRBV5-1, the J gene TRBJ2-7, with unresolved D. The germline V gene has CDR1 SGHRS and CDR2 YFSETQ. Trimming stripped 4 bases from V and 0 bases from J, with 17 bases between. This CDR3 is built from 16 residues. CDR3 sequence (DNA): TGCGCCAGCAGCCGTGACGACGGGCTAAGCTCCTACGAGCAGTACTTC. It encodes CASSRDDGLSSYEQYF.

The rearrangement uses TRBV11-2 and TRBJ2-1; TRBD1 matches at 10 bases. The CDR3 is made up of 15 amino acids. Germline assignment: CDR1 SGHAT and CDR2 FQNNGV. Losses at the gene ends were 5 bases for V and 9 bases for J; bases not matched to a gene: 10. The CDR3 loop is CASSLTGQGWVEQFF. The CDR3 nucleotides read TGTGCCAGCAGCCTTACGGGACAGGGGTGGGTTGAGCAGTTCTTC. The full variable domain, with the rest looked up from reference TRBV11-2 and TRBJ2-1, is EAGVAQSPRYKIIEKRQSVAFWCNPISGHATLYWYQQILGQGPKLLIQFQNNGVVDDSQLPKDRFSAERLKGVDSTLKIQPAKLEDSAVYLCASSLTGQGWVEQFFGPGTRLTVL.

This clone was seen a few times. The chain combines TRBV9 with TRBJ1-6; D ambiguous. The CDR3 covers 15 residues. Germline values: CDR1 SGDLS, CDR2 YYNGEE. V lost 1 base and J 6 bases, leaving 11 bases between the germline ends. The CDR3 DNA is TGTGCCAGCAGCGTATCCAGGCAGCTTAATTCACCCCTCCACTTT. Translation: CASSVSRQLNSPLHF.

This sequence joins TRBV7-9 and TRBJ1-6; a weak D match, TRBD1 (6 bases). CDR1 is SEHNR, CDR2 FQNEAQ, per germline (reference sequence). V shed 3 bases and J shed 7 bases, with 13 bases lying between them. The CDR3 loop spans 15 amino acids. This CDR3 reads CASSFAGTLNSPLHF. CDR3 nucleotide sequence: TGTGCCAGCAGCTTCGCCGGGACACTGAATTCACCCCTCCACTTT.

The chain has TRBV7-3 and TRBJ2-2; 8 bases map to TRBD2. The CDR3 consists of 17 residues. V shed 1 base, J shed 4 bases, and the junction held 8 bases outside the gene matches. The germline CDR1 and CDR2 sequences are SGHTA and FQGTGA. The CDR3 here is CASSLSSSGALTGELFF. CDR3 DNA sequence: TGTGCCAGCAGCTTAAGTAGTAGCGGGGCTCTCACCGGGGAGCTGTTTTTT.

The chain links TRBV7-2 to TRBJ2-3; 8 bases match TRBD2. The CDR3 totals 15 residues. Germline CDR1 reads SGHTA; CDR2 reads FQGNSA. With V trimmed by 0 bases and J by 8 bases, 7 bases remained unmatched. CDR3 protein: CASSLAGGGWGTQYF. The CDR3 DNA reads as TGTGCCAGCAGCTTAGCAGGCGGGGGGTGGGGTACGCAGTATTTT.

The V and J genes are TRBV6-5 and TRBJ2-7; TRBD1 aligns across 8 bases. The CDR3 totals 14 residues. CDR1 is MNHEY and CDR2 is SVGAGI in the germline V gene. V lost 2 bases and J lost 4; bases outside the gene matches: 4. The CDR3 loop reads CASSYGGQVYEQYF. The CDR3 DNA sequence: TGTGCCAGCAGTTACGGGGGACAGGTTTACGAGCAGTACTTC.

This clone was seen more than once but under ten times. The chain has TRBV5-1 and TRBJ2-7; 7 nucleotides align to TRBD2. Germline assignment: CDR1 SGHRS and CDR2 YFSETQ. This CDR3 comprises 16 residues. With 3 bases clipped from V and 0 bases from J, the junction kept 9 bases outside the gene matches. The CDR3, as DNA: TGCGCCAGCAGCTCTGCCCTGGCGGGAGCCTCCTACGAGCAGTACTTC. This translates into CASSSALAGASYEQYF.

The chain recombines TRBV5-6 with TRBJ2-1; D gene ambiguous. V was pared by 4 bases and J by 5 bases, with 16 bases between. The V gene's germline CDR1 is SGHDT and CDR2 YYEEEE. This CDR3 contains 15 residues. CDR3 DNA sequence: TGTGCCAGCAGCCCGGTGGGCAGGAGAGACAATGAGCAGTTCTTC. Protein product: CASSPVGRRDNEQFF.

The CDR3 here is CATSDPYRGGYTF. The CDR3 DNA reads TGTGCCACCAGTGACCCCTACAGGGGCGGCTACACCTTC. The genes are TRBV24-1 and TRBJ1-2; 7 nucleotides match TRBD1. The CDR3 contains 13 residues. Germline V lookup: CDR1 KGHDR, CDR2 SFDVKD. J lost 8 bases, V lost 4 bases, and 6 bases had no gene match.

The CDR3 is CASSQQSGTGNSPLHF. CDR3 nucleotide sequence: TGTGCCAGCAGCCAACAGTCCGGGACAGGAAATTCACCCCTCCACTTT. The chain has TRBV7-9 and TRBJ1-6; 8 bases agree with TRBD1. V gave up 5 bases and J gave up 7 bases; unmatched junction bases: 10. The CDR3 loop spans 16 amino acids. Germline CDR1 and CDR2: SEHNR and FQNEAQ (reference sequence).

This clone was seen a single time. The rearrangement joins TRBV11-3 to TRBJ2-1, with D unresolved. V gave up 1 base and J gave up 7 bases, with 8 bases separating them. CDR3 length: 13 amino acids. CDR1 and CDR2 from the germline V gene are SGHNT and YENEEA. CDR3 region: CASSLVRQNEQFF. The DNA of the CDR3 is TGTGCCAGCAGCTTAGTACGTCAGAATGAGCAGTTCTTC.

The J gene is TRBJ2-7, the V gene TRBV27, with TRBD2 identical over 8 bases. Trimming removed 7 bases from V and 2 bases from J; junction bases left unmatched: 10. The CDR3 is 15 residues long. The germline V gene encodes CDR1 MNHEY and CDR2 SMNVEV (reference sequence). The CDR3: CASTHIAGPPYEQYF. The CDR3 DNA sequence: TGTGCCAGCACCCACATAGCGGGGCCTCCCTACGAGCAGTACTTC.